This T cell receptor beta chain stems from a study of T cells in localized non-small cell lung cancer. Study-wide results and caveats: A denser population of T cells in blood accompanied longer overall survival. Uninvolved neighboring lung showed the greatest T cell clonality, exceeding tumor. Because only a single region of the tumor was sequenced, heterogeneity remains possible.

With respect to this clone: What it binds is not known.

Assay: immunoSEQ multiplex PCR; the TCRdb copy retains only in-frame clones and omits some. The data show roughly 26,000 clones, with 65% to 85% seen just once and 8.5% to 10% held by the top ten. The CDR3 is 12 residues long. CDR1 MNHEY and CDR2 SMNVEV come from the germline V gene (reference sequence). Trimming pared 6 bases from V and 7 bases from J, leaving 12 bases between. The chain couples TRBV27 to TRBJ1-1; D is possibly TRBD1 (6 bases). This TCR was sampled from a man aged 40 to 70 with stage III squamous cell lung carcinoma. The sample in question was peripheral blood, obtained before any cancer treatment. The CDR3: CASSPTGNEAFF. The CDR3, as DNA: TGTGCCAGCAGCCCGACAGGAAATGAAGCTTTCTTT.